Listed below are T cell receptor beta chains from one sample, sequenced in a study of blood T cell repertoires in COVID-19. The data were produced by immunoSEQ multiplex PCR, yet TCRdb's version contains in-frame clones alone and is incomplete. The sample shows about 70,000 clones, 81% of them seen only once. Material: peripheral blood. The receptors here all came from a woman aged 70-85 years with acute or convalescent COVID-19. The CDR3 runs from the conserved cysteine through the conserved F or W. The order of the fields is D gene, V gene, clone size, J gene, CDR3 DNA, CDR3 protein. A D gene is named only where the DNA matches it firmly. Not all rows give a size; the values are once, few, many and, for expanded clones, a class.

TRBD2,TRBV5-5,few,TRBJ2-7,TGTGCCAGCAGCTTGGGACTAGCGGTCTCCTACGAGCAGTACTTC,CASSLGLAVSYEQYF
-,TRBV5-1,few,TRBJ1-2,TGCGCCAGTGGCCAGGGGTCTCAAAGAGCTAACTATGGCTACACCTTC,CASGQGSQRANYGYTF
-,TRBV6-5,-,TRBJ1-5,TGTGCCAGCAGACAGGACATTAGCAATCAGCCCCAGCATTTT,CASRQDISNQPQHF
-,TRBV5-1,few,TRBJ1-2,TGCGCCAGCAGCTTCCGACAGCCGTCGAACTATGGCTACACCTTC,CASSFRQPSNYGYTF
TRBD1,TRBV5-8,-,TRBJ1-1,TGTGCCAGCAGCCGACAGGGGGGCTGGTTAAACACTGAAGCTTTCTTT,CASSRQGGWLNTEAFF
TRBD1,TRBV5-1,-,TRBJ2-7,TGCGCCAGCAGCTTGAGACAGGGTGCATCCTACGAGCAGTACTTC,CASSLRQGASYEQYF
-,TRBV10-1,-,TRBJ1-1,TGCGCCAGCAGTGACGACAGGCTAAACACTGAAGCTTTCTTT,CASSDDRLNTEAFF
-,TRBV7-6,-,TRBJ1-4,TGTGCCAGCAGCGGAACCAGGGGATCCGAAAAACTGTTTTTT,CASSGTRGSEKLFF
TRBD1,TRBV6-5,-,TRBJ2-5,TGTGCCAGCAGTCTCAGGGGGTCAAAAGAGACCCAGTACTTC,CASSLRGSKETQYF
-,TRBV5-1,-,TRBJ1-2,TGCGCCAGCAGCTCGGGACAACCTAACTATGGCTACACCTTC,CASSSGQPNYGYTF
-,TRBV7-9,-,TRBJ1-5,TGTGCCAGCAGCTCGCTGCGGGGCAATCAGCCCCAGCATTTT,CASSSLRGNQPQHF
-,TRBV3-1/TRBV3-2,-,TRBJ1-1,TGTGCCAGCAGACTTGGCGGGAGGGGCGCGAACACTGAAGCTTTCTTT,CASRLGGRGANTEAFF
-,TRBV18,-,TRBJ1-5,TGTGCCAGCTCACCACAGGAGGGGTCCCATCAGCCCCAGCATTTT,CASSPQEGSHQPQHF
-,TRBV18,-,TRBJ2-2,TGTGCCAGCTCACCCAGGTTGACCTCCCTGGATACCGGGGAGCTGTTTTTT,CASSPRLTSLDTGELFF
-,TRBV6-5,-,TRBJ1-2,TGTGCCAGCAGTTACTCCCTACAGGGCCTACGAGTTGGCTACACCTTC,CASSYSLQGLRVGYTF
-,TRBV6-5,-,TRBJ2-2,TGTGCCAGCAACCGACTAGTTTCCACCGGGGAGCTGTTTTTT,CASNRLVSTGELFF
-,TRBV7-2,once,TRBJ1-5,TGTGCCAGCAGCCCCGCGCGGGGCGGAGGTCAGCCCCAGCATTTT,CASSPARGGGQPQHF
-,TRBV27,-,TRBJ2-5,TGTGCCAGCAGTTTAGGGCCTAAGGAGACCCAGTACTTC,CASSLGPKETQYF
TRBD2,TRBV9,-,TRBJ2-7,TGTGCCAGCAGTAGCGGGACCTACGAGCAGTACTTC,CASSSGTYEQYF
-,TRBV11-2,-,TRBJ2-7,TGTGCCAGCAGCTTAGAGGGCTTAAGGGGAACCTACGAGCAGTACTTC,CASSLEGLRGTYEQYF
TRBD2,TRBV7-2,-,TRBJ2-2,TGTGCCAGCAGCTTGGGCCGAGGAAGCGGGAGAATGACCGGGGAGCTGTTTTTT,CASSLGRGSGRMTGELFF
-,TRBV12-3/TRBV12-4,-,TRBJ1-5,TGTGCCAGCAGCAGGGCTACCAATCAGCCCCAGCATTTT,CASSRATNQPQHF
TRBD2,TRBV11-3,-,TRBJ2-2,TGTGCCAGCAGCAAGGGACTAGCGGGTTCCCTTGGGGAGCTGTTTTTT,CASSKGLAGSLGELFF
-,TRBV20-1,-,TRBJ2-5,TGCAGTGCTACTCGAGAAGAGACCCAGTACTTC,CSATREETQYF
TRBD2,TRBV11-2,-,TRBJ2-7,TGTGCCAGCAGCTTAGGGGCGGGAGAAGGGTACGAGCAGTACTTC,CASSLGAGEGYEQYF
TRBD2,TRBV5-1,few,TRBJ2-1,TGCGCCAGCAGCTTGACTAGCGACAATGAGCAGTTCTTC,CASSLTSDNEQFF
-,TRBV7-2,-,TRBJ1-6,TGTGCCAGCAGCCCACGTGACAGATTTTATAATTCACCCCTCCACTTT,CASSPRDRFYNSPLHF
-,TRBV28,-,TRBJ1-5,TGTGCCAGCAGTTTAAGAGAGCCCAATCAGCCCCAGCATTTT,CASSLREPNQPQHF
-,TRBV24-1,few,TRBJ2-7,TGTGCCACCAGTGATTTAGGGGGGGGTGTGTTCTACGAGCAGTACTTC,CATSDLGGGVFYEQYF
TRBD2,TRBV28,-,TRBJ2-1,TGTGCCAGCAGTTTAAAGAGCGGGGGAGTGGTTGAGCAGTTCTTC,CASSLKSGGVVEQFF
-,TRBV13,-,TRBJ1-3,TGTGCCAGCAGCCCCGGGACAACTGGAAACACCATATATTTT,CASSPGTTGNTIYF
-,TRBV28,-,TRBJ2-1,TGTGCCAGCAGCCCCCCTTCTTACAATGAGCAGTTCTTC,CASSPPSYNEQFF
-,TRBV29-1,-,TRBJ2-1,TGCAGCGTTGTTGGGGGGAACAGTTTGGGAAATGAGCAGTTCTTC,CSVVGGNSLGNEQFF
-,TRBV4-2,-,TRBJ2-1,TGTGCCAGCAGCTCAAGGCAGGCGAGCGGAAACAATGAGCAGTTCTTC,CASSSRQASGNNEQFF
-,TRBV6-6,-,TRBJ1-1,TGTGCCAGCAGTTACTCGGGGCAGGGGAGCACTGAAGCTTTCTTT,CASSYSGQGSTEAFF
-,TRBV27,-,TRBJ1-4,TGTGCCAGCAGTTTAGGGGCCGGTCAGCCTAATGAAAAACTGTTTTTT,CASSLGAGQPNEKLFF
TRBD2,TRBV4-1,-,TRBJ2-1,TGCGCCAGCAGCCACTACCTAGCGGGAGGAGGGGCCTACAATGAGCAGTTCTTC,CASSHYLAGGGAYNEQFF
TRBD2,TRBV6-6,once,TRBJ2-5,TGTGCCAGCAGTTTCACCGGGACTAGCGAGACCCAGTACTTC,CASSFTGTSETQYF
TRBD1,TRBV28,-,TRBJ1-2,TGTGCCAGCACCTCAGCCGGGACAGGGAAAAATGGCTACACCTTC,CASTSAGTGKNGYTF
TRBD1,TRBV19,-,TRBJ1-4,TGTGCCAGTAGTATCTTAGGGACAGGGCTTGAAAAACTGTTTTTT,CASSILGTGLEKLFF
-,TRBV28,-,TRBJ1-3,TGTGCCAGCAGTTTATGGGGCAGACATTTCTCTGGAAACACCATATATTTT,CASSLWGRHFSGNTIYF
-,TRBV12-3/TRBV12-4,once,TRBJ1-1,TGTGCCAGCAGGGACTCCGGGACAGAAGCTTTCTTT,CASRDSGTEAFF
-,TRBV29-1,-,TRBJ1-1,TGCAGCGTCGGACAGTACGCGAACACTGAAGCTTTCTTT,CSVGQYANTEAFF
-,TRBV6-6,-,TRBJ2-7,TGTGCCAGCAGTTACTGGGGAGGAGACGAGCAGTACTTC,CASSYWGGDEQYF
-,TRBV5-1,-,TRBJ2-2,TGCGCCAGCAGCTCGGACAGCCCGGAACCGCTGTTTTTT,CASSSDSPEPLFF
-,TRBV30,-,TRBJ1-6,TGTGCCTGGAGCAACGCGGTCTACCGGAATTCACCCCTCCACTTT,CAWSNAVYRNSPLHF
-,TRBV18,once,TRBJ2-1,TGTGCCAGCTCCGGCGACAGCCACAATGAGCAGTTCTTC,CASSGDSHNEQFF
-,TRBV12-3/TRBV12-4,-,TRBJ1-5,TGTGCCAGCAGTTCCCAGGGATATCAGCCCCAGCATTTT,CASSSQGYQPQHF